This T cell receptor (beta chain) is from a study of T-cell reconstitution after alpha-beta-depleted transplantation in children. Study observations and caveats: Newly produced T cells mostly provided counts and TCRbeta diversity after one year, as hyperexpanded clones declined.

The junction had 13 bases not matched to a gene; V was cut back by 4 bases and J by 0 bases. Germline values: CDR1 SGHRS, CDR2 YFSETQ. The CDR3 spans 19 residues. Unique molecular identifiers were incorporated into the prepared TCRbeta library. A single record per CDR3 protein comes from TCRdb applying MiXCR to the PCR reads. The sample gives 95,000 to 150,000 distinct CDR3 sequences, more than 20% of which show up once; 10% to 13% is in the top ten. Regarding this clonotype: Its matching antigen is unknown.

The chain is built from TRBV5-1 and TRBJ1-4; 9 nucleotides match TRBD1. The TCR sequence derives from a male patient between 2 and 9 years old who had a stem cell transplant for chronic granulomatous disease, so the T cells may come from the graft donor. This material consisted of PBMCs, mostly from graft donor cells, taken 180 days after TCRalphabeta/CD19-depleted stem cell transplant. CDR3: CASSTATGTGIATNEKLFF. The CDR3 DNA reads TGCGCCAGCAGCACCGCAACCGGGACAGGGATAGCAACTAATGAAAAACTGTTTTTT. Full variable domain (outside the CDR3, taken from reference TRBV5-1 and TRBJ1-4): KAGVTQTPRYLIKTRGQQVTLSCSPISGHRSVSWYQQTPGQGLQFLFEYFSETQRNKGNFPGRFSGRQFSNSRSEMNVSTLELGDSALYLCASSTATGTGIATNEKLFFGSGTQLSVL.